This TCR beta chain was identified during a study of cytomegalovirus exposure and HLA in healthy donors. Study observations and caveats: It was reported that the classifier diagnosed cytomegalovirus status with high specificity and sensitivity in both the original and validation cohorts. Among TCR sequences, most were rare, though some public TCRs appeared in many donors. In vitro data verified a few CMV-associated chains as specific for CMV antigens.

It was the roughly 110-subject validation cohort, separate from the roughly 700-subject first cohort, to which the donors belonged. The data were produced by immunoSEQ multiplex PCR, yet TCRdb's version contains in-frame clones alone and is incomplete. The table has fewer than 200,000 clones, under 90% seen once. Germline CDR1 reads SQVTM; CDR2 reads ANQGSEA. With V trimmed by 7 bases and J by 8 bases, 5 bases remained unmatched. The CDR3 is 12 amino acids. Details on this clone: Its specificity is unknown.

This sequence was found in a man aged 18 to 30 in good health and CMV-seropositive. The chain has TRBV29-1 and TRBJ1-4, with TRBD1 matching 9 bases. Material: PBMCs. The CDR3 is CSAGTGYEKLFF. The CDR3 nucleotides read TGCAGCGCCGGGACAGGGTACGAAAAACTGTTTTTT.